What follows are 8 T cell receptor beta chains derived from one specimen sequenced in a study of blood T cell dynamics during melanoma immunotherapy. Specified time point: pre-treatment baseline. Clones were sequenced by immunoSEQ multiplex PCR, and TCRdb holds only the in-frame ones, with some missing. The sample contains several thousand clones, roughly 96% of which appear only once. The input for sequencing was effector memory CD8+ T cells from blood, taken from a patient treated with checkpoint blockade. The receptors stem from a human donor with melanoma.

V usage is TRBV9 and J usage is TRBJ2-7; tentatively, D is TRBD1 or TRBD2 (6 bases each). The germline V gene encodes CDR1 SGDLS and CDR2 YYNGEE. Trimming stripped 3 bases from V and 4 bases from J, with 11 bases between. There are 13 residues in the CDR3. The chain's CDR3 is CASSEGDSYEQYF. The CDR3 DNA reads TGTGCCAGCAGCGAGGGGGACTCATACGAGCAGTACTTC. Variable domain in full (rest from reference TRBV9 and TRBJ2-7): DSGVTQTPKHLITATGQRVTLRCSPRSGDLSVYWYQQSLDQGLQFLIQYYNGEERAKGNILERFSAQQFPDLHSELNLSSLELGDSALYFCASSEGDSYEQYFGPGTRLTVT.

This chain joins TRBV2 and TRBJ2-5; D gene ambiguous. Trimming cost V 7 bases and J 0 bases, with 3 bases left between them. CDR1 SNHLY and CDR2 FYNNEI come from the germline V gene. CDR3 size: 11 residues. The CDR3: CASTYQETQYF. CDR3 DNA sequence: TGTGCCAGCACGTACCAAGAGACCCAGTACTTC.

CDR3 residues: CASSPAGQRAKNIQYF. The CDR3 nucleotides are TGTGCCAGCAGCCCTGCGGGACAGCGAGCCAAAAACATTCAGTACTTC. J is TRBJ2-4 and V is TRBV5-6; D is perhaps TRBD1 (7 bases). CDR1 SGHDT and CDR2 YYEEEE come from the germline V gene. There are 16 residues in the CDR3. Trimming took off 4 bases at V and 0 bases at J, with 14 bases between the two ends.

This clone was counted between two and nine times. The chain links TRBV9 to TRBJ2-2; D call uncertain. V gave up 0 bases and J gave up 6 bases, with 6 bases separating them. CDR1 SGDLS and CDR2 YYNGEE come from the germline V gene. The CDR3 is 13 residues long. The CDR3 loop is CASSVAGPGELFF. Here the CDR3 DNA reads TGTGCCAGCAGCGTAGCTGGGCCCGGGGAGCTGTTTTTT.

V and J are TRBV29-1 and TRBJ2-3; possibly TRBD2 for D (5 bases). The CDR3 loop spans 14 amino acids. Trimming cost V 7 bases and J 1 base, with 15 bases left between them. Germline V lookup: CDR1 SQVTM, CDR2 ANQGSEA. Here the CDR3 reads CSARIARGTDTQYF. CDR3 nucleotides: TGCAGCGCTCGTATAGCGAGGGGCACAGATACGCAGTATTTT.

The chain carries TRBV7-9 and TRBJ1-1, with a weak D call TRBD1 (5 bases). The CDR3 has 13 amino acids. Germline V gene data show CDR1 as SEHNR and CDR2 as FQNEAQ (reference sequence). V lost 6 bases and J 4 bases, leaving 12 bases between the germline ends. The CDR3: CASRLWDGTEAFF. CDR3 bases: TGTGCCAGCAGACTATGGGACGGCACTGAAGCTTTCTTT.

V gene TRBV14 combines with J gene TRBJ2-7; possibly TRBD1 for D (5 bases). CDR1 SGHDN and CDR2 FVKESK come from the germline V gene. The CDR3 covers 17 residues. V was pared by 0 bases and J by 3 bases, with 18 bases between. CDR3 DNA sequence: TGTGCCAGCAGCCAAGAGGTCCCCGCGACAGAACTCTACGAGCAGTACTTC. It yields the protein CASSQEVPATELYEQYF.

This clone was found once. The CDR3 loop reads CASSLWGGGADTQYF. Here the CDR3 DNA reads TGTGCCAGCAGTTTATGGGGAGGGGGGGCAGATACGCAGTATTTT. The chain uses TRBV27 and TRBJ2-3; possible D gene TRBD2, 7 bases. CDR1 and CDR2 from the germline V gene are MNHEY and SMNVEV (reference sequence). This CDR3 has 15 amino acids. Trimming removed 1 base from V and 4 bases from J, with 12 bases in between.